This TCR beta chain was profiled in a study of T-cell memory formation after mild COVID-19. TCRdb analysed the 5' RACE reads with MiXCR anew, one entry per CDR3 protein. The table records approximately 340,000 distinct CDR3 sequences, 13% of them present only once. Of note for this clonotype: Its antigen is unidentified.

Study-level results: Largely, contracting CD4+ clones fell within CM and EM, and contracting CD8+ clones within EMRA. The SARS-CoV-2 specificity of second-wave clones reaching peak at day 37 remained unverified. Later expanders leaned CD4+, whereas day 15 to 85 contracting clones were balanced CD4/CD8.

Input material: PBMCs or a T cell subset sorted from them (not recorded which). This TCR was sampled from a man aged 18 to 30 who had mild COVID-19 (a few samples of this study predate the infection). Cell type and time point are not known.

CDR3 coding DNA: TGTGCCAGCAGCCTAACCGGCAGGGAGGTACGGAACGAGCAGTACTTC. It is translated as CASSLTGREVRNEQYF. The rearrangement links TRBV3-1 to TRBJ2-7, with D perhaps matching TRBD2 (6 bases). V lost 4 bases and J lost 5, with 21 bases in between. Germline-derived CDR1 and CDR2 are LGHDT and YNNKEL (reference sequence). The CDR3 covers 16 residues.